This T cell receptor (beta chain) was sequenced in a study of cytomegalovirus exposure and HLA in healthy donors. Notes on the study in general: The tendency of first-cohort TCR clusters to co-occur in the 120 validation repertoires was identified by a subsequent analysis. Reports indicated that the classifier achieved high specificity and sensitivity in diagnosing cytomegalovirus status. It was 164 TCR beta chains that were listed as cytomegalovirus-associated.

Using immunoSEQ multiplex PCR, the repertoire was profiled, and TCRdb retains in-frame clones only, with some absent. The table lists fewer than 200,000 clones, roughly nine tenths of them singletons. Notes on this clone: Its target is not known.

Germline V gene lookup returns CDR1 SGDLS and CDR2 YYNGEE. V was clipped by 3 bases and J by 2 bases; unmatched bases: 1. The CDR3 covers 13 residues. The donors were part of the approximately 130-subject validation cohort, which stood apart from the roughly 670-subject first cohort. This chain links TRBV9 with TRBJ2-7; 8 nucleotides line up with TRBD1. The source of this sequence is a woman aged 18-29 years in good health and CMV-seropositive. Sequencing used PBMCs. The CDR3 reads CASSAGQAYEQYF. The CDR3, as DNA: TGTGCCAGCAGCGCGGGACAGGCCTACGAGCAGTACTTC.